What follows are 19 T cell receptor beta chains derived from one specimen sequenced in a study of CD8 T cells in ankylosing spondylitis. MiXCR, applied by TCRdb to the 5' RACE reads, yields one record per CDR3 protein. The sample holds some 220,000 distinct CDR3 sequences; about 7% are singletons and the top ten take 13% to 15%. No cognate antigen is known for these TCRs. Study outcomes and limitations: Apparently characteristic of ankylosing spondylitis blood was a TCR beta motif (about 8 highly homologous variants).

The specimen sequenced was blood, either unsorted or a sorted T cell fraction (not recorded which). All receptors come from a male donor with ankylosing spondylitis.

V and J are TRBV6-2 or TRBV6-3 and TRBJ2-7, with D possibly being TRBD1 (6 bases). Germline CDR1 reads MNHEY; CDR2 reads SVGEGT. There are 13 residues in the CDR3. V dropped 8 bases and J dropped 2 bases, with 13 bases sitting between them. The CDR3 spells CASGLRDTYEQYF. The CDR3 DNA reads TGTGCCAGCGGACTCCGGGACACCTACGAGCAGTACTTC.

V usage is TRBV20-1 and J usage is TRBJ2-7; 8 positions match TRBD1. The V segment lost 5 bases and the J segment 5 bases; nucleotides outside the gene matches: 8. The CDR3 extends over 13 amino acids. From germline, CDR1 is DFQATT and CDR2 SNEGSKA (reference sequence). The CDR3 DNA reads as TGCAGTGCTCATGATCGGACAGGGAACGAGCAGTACTTC. Its translation is CSAHDRTGNEQYF.

At least ten counts were recorded for this clonotype. The chain combines TRBV5-1 with TRBJ2-7; D possibly corresponds to TRBD1 (6 bases). Germline V gene lookup returns CDR1 SGHRS and CDR2 YFSETQ. CDR3 length: 13 residues. Trimming cost V 4 bases and J 3 bases, with 11 bases left between them. The CDR3 coding sequence is TGCGCCAGCAGCGTGGACAGTAACTACGAGCAGTACTTC. Its protein is CASSVDSNYEQYF.

This clonotype was picked up many times. The chain has TRBV6-1 and TRBJ1-1; D unresolved. Trimming took off 5 bases at V and 6 bases at J, with 13 bases between the two ends. CDR1 is MNHNS and CDR2 is SASEGT in the germline V gene. The CDR3 extends over 13 amino acids. CDR3 loop: CASSLSKLSEAFF. The CDR3 bases are TGTGCCAGCAGTCTCAGTAAACTCTCTGAAGCTTTCTTT.

This clonotype was counted at least ten times. The gene calls are TRBV27 and TRBJ1-2; 8 nucleotides align to TRBD1. This CDR3 region has 12 residues. V shed 5 bases, J shed 7 bases, and the junction held 3 bases outside the gene matches. The V gene's germline CDR1 is MNHEY and CDR2 SMNVEV (reference sequence). Written as DNA, the CDR3 is TGTGCCAGCAGTACAGGGGGAGGTGGCTACACCTTC. This codes for CASSTGGGGYTF.

This clonotype was seen repeatedly, ten times or more. This chain joins TRBV10-1 and TRBJ2-2; no reliable D call. Germline V lookup: CDR1 WNHNN, CDR2 SYGVQD (reference sequence). Trimming shortened V by 10 bases and J by 2 bases, and 26 bases separated the two germline ends. This CDR3 region has 18 residues. The DNA of the CDR3 is TGCGCCACCTCACCCCGGGCAGACCTGATCCGAAACACCGGGGAGCTGTTTTTT. Amino acid sequence: CATSPRADLIRNTGELFF.

V is TRBV9 and J is TRBJ2-1; D is perhaps TRBD1 or TRBD2 (5 bases each). The CDR3 totals 12 residues. Germline CDR1 is SGDLS and CDR2 is YYNGEE. The V gene lost 0 bases and the J gene lost 10 bases, with 8 bases spanning the gap. The CDR3 protein is CASSVDWDEQFF. The CDR3 DNA follows: TGTGCCAGCAGCGTAGATTGGGACGAGCAGTTCTTC.

Ten or more counts support this clonotype. J is TRBJ2-7 and V is TRBV5-1, with 8 bases matching TRBD1. Germline lookup yields CDR1 SGHRS and CDR2 YFSETQ. CDR3 size: 15 residues. Losses at the gene ends were 4 bases for V and 0 bases for J; bases not matched to a gene: 6. CDR3 in DNA: TGCGCCAGCAGCCCACCGGGACAGGCCTCCTACGAGCAGTACTTC. This gives the protein CASSPPGQASYEQYF.

This clonotype was seen repeatedly, ten times or more. The chain carries TRBV10-3 and TRBJ2-3; D gene unclear. Germline values: CDR1 ENHRY, CDR2 SYGVKD. The CDR3 length is 11 residues. Trimming left V 6 bases short and J 6 bases short, with 7 bases between. DNA for the CDR3: TGTGCCATCAGATCAAGCGATACGCAGTATTTT. Amino acid sequence: CAIRSSDTQYF.

V gene TRBV2 combines with J gene TRBJ2-7; the match to TRBD1 covers 7 bases. The CDR3 extends over 14 amino acids. V shed 11 bases and J 3 bases; nucleotides not matched to a gene: 13. Germline CDR1 reads SNHLY; CDR2 reads FYNNEI. The CDR3 DNA follows: TGTGCCTCAGGCAGGGGGACAGCGATCTACGAGCAGTACTTC. Its protein is CASGRGTAIYEQYF.

In its sample, this clonotype was seen many times. This rearrangement joins TRBV4-3 to TRBJ1-6, with D unresolved. CDR3 size: 12 residues. Germline CDR1 is LGHNA and CDR2 is YSLEER. Between the trimmed V and J ends, which lost 2 bases and 11 bases, there was a span of 7 bases. The CDR3, as DNA: TGCGCCAGCAGCCAAATAGGAGCACCCCTCCACTTT. Translation: CASSQIGAPLHF.

The rearrangement joins TRBV7-2 to TRBJ2-1; tentative D call: TRBD2 (6 bases). CDR1 is SGHTA, CDR2 FQGNSA, per germline. The CDR3 length is 15 residues. Trimming shortened V by 3 bases and J by 10 bases, and 19 bases separated the two germline ends. The CDR3 loop reads CASSFQRDSLWEQFF. The CDR3 DNA follows: TGTGCCAGCAGCTTTCAAAGGGACTCCCTTTGGGAGCAGTTCTTC.

This clonotype came up many times. The chain is built from TRBV2 and TRBJ2-1; D unclear. The V and J ends lost 4 bases and 1 base respectively, with 17 bases between them. CDR3 length equals 17 residues. Germline CDR1 reads SNHLY; CDR2 reads FYNNEI. In DNA, the CDR3 is TGTGCCAGCAGTGTGGCATTAGGGCAGCTTTCCTACAATGAGCAGTTCTTC. It is translated as CASSVALGQLSYNEQFF.

In its sample, this clonotype was seen many times. The chain has TRBV6-5 and TRBJ2-3; perhaps TRBD1 as D (5 bases). The CDR3 spans 14 residues. Deletions cut 4 bases from V and 3 bases from J, with 11 bases between. The V gene's germline CDR1 is MNHEY and CDR2 SVGAGI. For the CDR3, the DNA is TGTGCCAGCAGTTTTGTATGGACAACAGATACGCAGTATTTT. Protein product: CASSFVWTTDTQYF.

This clonotype was seen repeatedly, ten times or more. The V gene is TRBV4-2, the J gene TRBJ1-5; the D is unclear. The CDR3 contains 13 residues. The V end lost 2 bases, the J end lost 4 bases, and 6 bases lay between the germline ends. The germline V gene has CDR1 LGHNA and CDR2 YNFKEQ. The CDR3 bases are TGTGCCAGCAGCCAAACCCTAAATCAGCCCCAGCATTTT. Its translation: CASSQTLNQPQHF.

This clonotype was recorded at least ten times. The chain carries TRBV7-2 and TRBJ2-1; 10 bases are a match to TRBD2. From germline, CDR1 is SGHTA and CDR2 FQGNSA. The CDR3 covers 15 residues. Trimming at V came to 4 bases and at J to 7 bases, leaving 7 bases not matched to a gene. CDR3 in amino acids: CASSWLAGVSNEQFF. The DNA for the CDR3 is TGTGCCAGCAGCTGGCTAGCGGGAGTTTCAAATGAGCAGTTCTTC.

J is TRBJ2-5 and V is TRBV20-1; weak D call: TRBD1 (6 bases). Deletions cut 5 bases from V and 4 bases from J, with 11 bases between. CDR3 length: 12 residues. Per germline, CDR1 DFQATT and CDR2 SNEGSKA (reference sequence). The DNA for the CDR3 is TGCAGTGCTTCTCAGGGGCGAGAGACCCAGTACTTC. Amino acids: CSASQGRETQYF.

About this clonotype: Possible read error: a much larger clone is one base away. The rearrangement joins TRBV11-2 to TRBJ2-7; D ambiguous. TRBJ2-5 matches the DNA end more closely, so the J call is doubtful. CDR3 length: 10 amino acids. Germline CDR1 reads SGHAT; CDR2 reads FQNNGV. The CDR3, as DNA: TGTGCCAGACATTGGGAGACCCAGTACTTC. Its protein is CARHWETQYF.

The chain couples TRBV20-1 to TRBJ2-3; 10 bases are shared with TRBD2. Trimming took 0 bases from V and 6 from J; bases not matched to a gene: 9. Germline CDR1 is DFQATT and CDR2 is SNEGSKA (reference sequence). CDR3 length: 16 amino acids. The CDR3 protein is CSAREPLAGEWDTQYF. DNA of the CDR3: TGCAGTGCTAGAGAGCCCCTAGCGGGAGAGTGGGATACGCAGTATTTT.